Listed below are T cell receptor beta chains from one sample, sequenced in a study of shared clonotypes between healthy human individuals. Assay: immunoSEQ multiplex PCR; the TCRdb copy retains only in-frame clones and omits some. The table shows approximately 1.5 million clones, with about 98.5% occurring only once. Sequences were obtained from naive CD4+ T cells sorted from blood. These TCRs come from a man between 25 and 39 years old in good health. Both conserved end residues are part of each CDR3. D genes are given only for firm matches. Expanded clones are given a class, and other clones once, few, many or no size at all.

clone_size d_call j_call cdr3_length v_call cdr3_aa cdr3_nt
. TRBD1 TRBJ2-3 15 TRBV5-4 CASNDPGQITDTQYF TGTGCCAGCAACGACCCGGGACAGATCACAGATACGCAGTATTTT
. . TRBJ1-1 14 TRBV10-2 CASTLDGGTREAFF TGCGCCAGCACCTTGGACGGAGGGACTAGGGAAGCTTTCTTT
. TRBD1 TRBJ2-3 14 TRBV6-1 CASTRQGAPDTQYF TGTGCCAGCACTAGACAGGGGGCCCCAGATACGCAGTATTTT
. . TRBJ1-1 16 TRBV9 CASSPTSRAGDTEAFF TGTGCCAGCAGCCCCACCTCAAGGGCTGGGGACACTGAAGCTTTCTTT
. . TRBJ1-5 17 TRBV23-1 CASPQRSQADSNQPQHF TGCGCCAGCCCCCAACGATCACAGGCGGATAGCAATCAGCCCCAGCATTTT
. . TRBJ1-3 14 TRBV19 CASSSDFSGNTIYF TGTGCCAGTAGTAGTGACTTCTCTGGAAACACCATATATTTT
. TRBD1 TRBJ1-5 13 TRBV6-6 CASSDRGGQPQHF TGTGCCAGCAGCGACAGGGGTGGCCAGCCCCAGCATTTT
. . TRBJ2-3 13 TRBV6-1 CASNRERTDTQYF TGTGCCAGCAACAGGGAACGGACAGATACGCAGTATTTT
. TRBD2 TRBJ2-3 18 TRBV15 CATSRDRLAGRLGDTQYF TGTGCCACCAGCAGAGATCGACTAGCGGGAAGGTTAGGGGATACGCAGTATTTT
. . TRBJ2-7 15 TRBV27 CASSLRAGSTYEQYF TGTGCCAGCAGTTTACGCGCAGGGTCGACCTACGAGCAGTACTTC
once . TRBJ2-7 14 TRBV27 CASSLFGQSYEQYF TGTGCCAGCAGTTTATTTGGACAGTCCTACGAGCAGTACTTC
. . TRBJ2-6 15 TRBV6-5 CASSYGEGWANVLTF TGTGCCAGCAGTTACGGAGAGGGGTGGGCCAACGTCCTGACTTTC
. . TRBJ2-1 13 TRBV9 CASSTQTTGEQFF TGTGCCAGCAGCACCCAGACGACCGGTGAGCAGTTCTTC
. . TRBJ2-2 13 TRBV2 CASRVDNTGELFF TGTGCCAGCAGGGTCGATAACACCGGGGAGCTGTTTTTT
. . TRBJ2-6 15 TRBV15 CATSRRFSGANVLTF TGTGCCACCAGCCGGCGCTTCTCTGGGGCCAACGTCCTGACTTTC
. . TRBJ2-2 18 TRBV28 CASSLGPHPSASTGELFF TGTGCCAGCAGTCTGGGACCGCATCCTAGCGCTAGCACCGGGGAGCTGTTTTTT
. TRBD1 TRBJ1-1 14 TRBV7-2 CASSLGRTGVEAFF TGTGCCAGCAGCTTAGGGAGAACAGGGGTTGAAGCTTTCTTT
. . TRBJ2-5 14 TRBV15 CATSPGGAEETQYF TGTGCCACCAGCCCAGGGGGGGCAGAAGAGACCCAGTACTTC
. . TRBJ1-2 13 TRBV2 CASSDQAPWGYTF TGTGCCAGCAGTGACCAGGCCCCTTGGGGCTACACCTTC
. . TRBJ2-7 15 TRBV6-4 CASRKFRGDIYEQYF TGTGCCAGCAGAAAGTTCAGGGGTGACATCTACGAGCAGTACTTC
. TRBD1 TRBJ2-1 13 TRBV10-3 CASSHRGGEEQFF TGTGCCTCTAGCCATAGAGGGGGCGAGGAGCAGTTCTTC
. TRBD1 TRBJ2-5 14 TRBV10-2 CASSDDRVVETQYF TGCGCCAGCAGCGACGACAGGGTTGTGGAGACCCAGTACTTC
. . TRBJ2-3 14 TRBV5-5 CASIAGAFADTQYF TGTGCCAGCATCGCGGGGGCTTTCGCAGATACGCAGTATTTT
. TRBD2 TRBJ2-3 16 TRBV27 CASSSPRGERADTQYF TGTGCCAGCAGTTCCCCCCGGGGGGAGAGGGCGGATACGCAGTATTTT
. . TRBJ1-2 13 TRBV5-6 CASRSDRLAGYTF TGTGCCAGCAGATCCGACAGACTCGCGGGCTACACCTTC
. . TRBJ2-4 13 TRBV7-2 CASSLSPGHIQYF TGTGCCAGCAGCTTATCCCCCGGGCACATTCAGTACTTC
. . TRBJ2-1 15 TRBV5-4 CASSPGRPSYNEQFF TGTGCCAGCAGCCCCGGGAGACCCTCCTACAATGAGCAGTTCTTC
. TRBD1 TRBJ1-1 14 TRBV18 CASSHGQGSTEAFF TGTGCCAGCTCACACGGACAGGGGAGCACTGAAGCTTTCTTT
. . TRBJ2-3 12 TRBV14 CASSLTGDTQYF TGTGCCAGCAGCCTTACTGGGGACACGCAGTATTTT
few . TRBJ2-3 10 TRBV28 CAVGGNTQYF TGTGCGGTCGGCGGGAATACGCAGTATTTT
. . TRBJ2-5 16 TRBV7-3 CASSKNPAGYQETQYF TGTGCCAGCAGCAAAAATCCCGCAGGGTACCAAGAGACCCAGTACTTC
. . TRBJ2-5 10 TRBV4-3 CASKEETQYF TGCGCCAGCAAGGAAGAGACCCAGTACTTC
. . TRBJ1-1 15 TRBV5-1 CASSLGAGMDTEAFF TGCGCCAGCAGCTTGGGGGCAGGGATGGACACTGAAGCTTTCTTT
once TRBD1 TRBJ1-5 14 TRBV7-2 CASNRGAENQPQHF TGTGCCAGCAACAGGGGGGCCGAGAATCAGCCCCAGCATTTT
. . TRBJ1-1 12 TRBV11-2 CASSLREPEAFF TGTGCCAGCAGCCTCCGGGAACCAGAGGCTTTCTTT
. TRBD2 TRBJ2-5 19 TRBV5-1 CASSERPGLAGGHKQTQYF TGCGCCAGCAGCGAACGACCCGGGCTAGCGGGAGGGCATAAGCAGACCCAGTACTTC
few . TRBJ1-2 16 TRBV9 CASSVGMEGTYYGYTF TGTGCCAGCAGCGTAGGTATGGAGGGAACCTACTATGGCTACACCTTC
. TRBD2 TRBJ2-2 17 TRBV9 CASSVASGGLGTGELFF TGTGCCAGCAGCGTAGCTAGCGGGGGGCTTGGCACCGGGGAGCTGTTTTTT
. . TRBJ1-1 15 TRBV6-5 CASSYSYGSNTEAFF TGTGCCAGCAGTTACTCGTATGGGAGTAACACTGAAGCTTTCTTT
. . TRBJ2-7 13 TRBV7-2 CASSLERGDEQYF TGTGCCAGCAGCTTGGAAAGAGGCGACGAGCAGTACTTC
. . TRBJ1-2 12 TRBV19 CASSIRTGGYTF TGTGCCAGTAGTATCCGGACGGGCGGCTACACCTTC
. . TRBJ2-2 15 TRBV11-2 CASSLGAGPAGELFF TGTGCCAGCAGCTTAGGTGCGGGTCCTGCCGGGGAGCTGTTTTTT
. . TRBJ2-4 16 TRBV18 CASSPVAGASKNIQYF TGTGCCAGCTCACCAGTAGCAGGCGCATCCAAAAACATTCAGTACTTC